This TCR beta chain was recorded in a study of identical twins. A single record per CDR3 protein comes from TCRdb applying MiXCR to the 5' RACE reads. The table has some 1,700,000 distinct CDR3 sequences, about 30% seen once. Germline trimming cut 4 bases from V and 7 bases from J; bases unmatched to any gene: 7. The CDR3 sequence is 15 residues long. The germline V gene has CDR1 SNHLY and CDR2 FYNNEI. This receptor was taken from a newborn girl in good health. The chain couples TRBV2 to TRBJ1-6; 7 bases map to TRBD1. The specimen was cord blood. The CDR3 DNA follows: TGTGCCAGCAGTGGCCGGGGACAGCGAAATTCACCCCTCCACTTT. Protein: CASSGRGQRNSPLHF.